The 29 T cell receptor beta chains below all came from one sample that was sequenced in a study of graft-versus-host responses after intestinal transplantation. Intraepithelial and lamina propria lymphocytes were isolated from graft specimens. The table came from immunoSEQ multiplex PCR; TCRdb's copy has only in-frame clones and leaves some out. The sample lists 4,800 or so clones; over 60% were seen once. Sequenced here: ileum tissue, sampled about 130 days after intestinal transplantation. The receptors here all came from a human patient who received an intestinal transplant, so some T cells may come from the graft donor.

V and J are TRBV19 and TRBJ2-7; D is uncertain. With 5 bases removed from V and 2 bases from J, the gap between germline ends came to 10 bases. Germline V gives CDR1 LNHDA, CDR2 SQIVND (reference sequence). The CDR3 covers 13 residues. The CDR3 DNA follows: TGTGCCAGTAGTCATAATAGTCCCTACGAGCAGTACTTC. Translation: CASSHNSPYEQYF.

The CDR3 sequence: CASSLSASGDNEQFF. CDR3 sequence (DNA): TGTGCCAGCAGTTTATCGGCTAGCGGAGACAATGAGCAGTTCTTC. V is TRBV27 and J is TRBJ2-1; 7 bases agree with TRBD2. The CDR3 runs 15 residues. With 0 bases clipped from V and 5 bases from J, the junction kept 4 bases outside the gene matches. Germline V gene lookup returns CDR1 MNHEY and CDR2 SMNVEV (reference sequence).

The rearrangement links TRBV14 to TRBJ2-7, with D possibly TRBD1 on 7 matching bases. The CDR3 contains 15 residues. V lost 1 base and J lost 5, with 15 bases in between. Germline lookup yields CDR1 SGHDN and CDR2 FVKESK. This CDR3 reads CASSQGFSGGHEQYF. The CDR3 DNA is TGTGCCAGCAGCCAAGGATTTTCAGGGGGGCACGAGCAGTACTTC.

The genes are TRBV5-5 and TRBJ2-4; tentatively, D is TRBD2 (6 bases). Trimming left V 4 bases short and J 0 bases short, with 17 bases between. The germline CDR1 and CDR2 sequences are SGHKS and YYEKEE (reference sequence). The CDR3 length is 17 residues. The chain's CDR3 is CASSPGAGFLAKNIQYF. The CDR3 DNA reads TGTGCCAGCAGCCCCGGGGCGGGGTTCCTAGCCAAAAACATTCAGTACTTC.

As DNA, the CDR3 is TGTGCCAGCAGCGTAGCCAAGACAGGGGGCTCAGACTATGGCTACACCTTC. Residues: CASSVAKTGGSDYGYTF. V gene TRBV9 combines with J gene TRBJ1-2; 10 bases map to TRBD1. This CDR3 is built from 17 residues. J lost 3 bases, V lost 0 bases, and 8 bases had no gene match. Germline CDR1 and CDR2: SGDLS and YYNGEE.

The rearrangement joins TRBV19 to TRBJ2-5, with 8 positions matching TRBD2. The J call may be incorrect, as the DNA end agrees better with TRBJ2-7. There are 13 residues in the CDR3. CDR1 LNHDA and CDR2 SQIVND come from the germline V gene (reference sequence). This CDR3 reads CASSGRGSYEQYF. CDR3 in DNA: TGTGCCAGCAGCGGGAGAGGATCCTACGAGCAGTACTTC.

The genes are TRBV5-1 and TRBJ2-7; D is uncertain. V was shortened by 1 base and J by 1 base, with 6 bases between the two germline ends. This CDR3 has 13 residues. The germline V gene encodes CDR1 SGHRS and CDR2 YFSETQ. Here the CDR3 reads CASSLSPSYEQYF. CDR3 in DNA: TGCGCCAGCAGCTTGTCACCGTCCTACGAGCAGTACTTC.

The chain recombines TRBV19 with TRBJ1-1; D uncertain. Germline V gene lookup returns CDR1 LNHDA and CDR2 SQIVND (reference sequence). Trimming left V 3 bases short and J 1 base short, with 12 bases between. This CDR3 region has 15 residues. CDR3 DNA sequence: TGTGCCAGTAGTATTTACCGTCGAGAGAACACTGAAGCTTTCTTT. Encoded protein: CASSIYRRENTEAFF. Full variable domain (outside the CDR3, taken from reference TRBV19 and TRBJ1-1): DGGITQSPKYLFRKEGQNVTLSCEQNLNHDAMYWYRQDPGQGLRLIYYSQIVNDFQKGDIAEGYSVSREKKESFPLTVTSAQKNPTAFYLCASSIYRRENTEAFFGQGTRLTVV.

The J gene is TRBJ1-2, the V gene TRBV2; D is undetermined. Germline V lookup: CDR1 SNHLY, CDR2 FYNNEI. Deletions cut 7 bases from V and 5 bases from J, with 26 bases between. The CDR3 length is 17 residues. CDR3 nucleotide sequence: TGTGCCAGCAAAGTGGAGTGGGGATATAAGGGCCGATATGGCTACACCTTC. Amino acids: CASKVEWGYKGRYGYTF.

V and J are TRBV5-1 and TRBJ1-1, with D possibly matching TRBD1 (6 bases). This CDR3 region has 15 residues. Per germline, CDR1 SGHRS and CDR2 YFSETQ. V shed 4 bases and J shed 0 bases, with 13 bases lying between them. The CDR3 sequence is CASSLKDSMNTEAFF. In DNA form, the CDR3 reads TGCGCCAGCAGCCTGAAGGACAGCATGAACACTGAAGCTTTCTTT.

In this sample, this clone turned up once. This rearrangement joins TRBV6-1 to TRBJ2-5; D tentatively reads TRBD1 or TRBD2 (6 bases each). The closer fit of TRBJ2-7 to the DNA end suggests the J call may be wrong. This CDR3 has 13 amino acids. The germline V gene encodes CDR1 MNHNS and CDR2 SASEGT. The CDR3 sequence is CASMGGQTYEQYF. In DNA form, the CDR3 reads TGTGCCAGCATGGGGGGACAAACCTACGAGCAGTACTTC.

This chain uses TRBV7-8 with TRBJ1-2; no clear D. The V end was cut by 5 bases, the J end by 4 bases, with 23 bases between. The V gene's germline CDR1 is SGHVS and CDR2 FQNEAQ. The CDR3 is made up of 17 amino acids. The chain's CDR3 is CASSMVMLTRKTYGYTF. The CDR3 nucleotides read TGTGCCAGCAGCATGGTAATGCTTACCCGAAAGACCTATGGCTACACCTTC.

The chain has TRBV9 and TRBJ2-6, with unresolved D. The CDR3 length is 17 residues. Germline V lookup: CDR1 SGDLS, CDR2 YYNGEE. V was trimmed by 1 base and J by 4 bases, leaving 15 bases between them. The CDR3 sequence: CASSVKNQASGANVLTF. The CDR3 coding sequence is TGTGCCAGCAGCGTAAAGAACCAAGCGTCCGGGGCCAACGTCCTGACTTTC.

This chain links TRBV12-1 with TRBJ1-2. TRBV12-1 is marked as a pseudogene. The CDR3 has 10 amino acids. CDR3 region: CASLAGADTF. The DNA for the CDR3 is TGTGCCAGCTTGGCGGGGGCGGACACCTTC.

This clone was found once. The genes are TRBV28 and TRBJ2-5; D is possibly TRBD2 (5 bases). Judging by the DNA end, TRBJ2-7 fits better; the J call may be wrong. The germline V gene has CDR1 MDHEN and CDR2 SYDVKM. The CDR3 is made up of 13 amino acids. CDR3 region: CASSYPPGGEQYF. In DNA, the CDR3 is TGTGCCAGCAGCTATCCACCCGGAGGCGAGCAGTACTTC.

The chain joins TRBV28 to TRBJ2-3; 13 bases map to TRBD2. The trim removed 4 bases at V and 11 bases at J, leaving 9 bases unmatched. Germline CDR1 MDHEN, CDR2 SYDVKM. The CDR3 extends over 15 amino acids. In nucleotides, the CDR3 is TGTGCCAGCAGTTCACCCGGACTAGCGGGAGTTGGGCAGTATTTT. Protein sequence: CASSSPGLAGVGQYF. Together with reference TRBV28 and TRBJ2-3, the CDR3 gives the full variable domain: DVKVTQSSRYLVKRTGEKVFLECVQDMDHENMFWYRQDPGLGLRLIYFSYDVKMKEKGDIPEGYSVSREKKERFSLILESASTNQTSMYLCASSSPGLAGVGQYFGPGTRLTVL.

This clone came up a few times. The gene calls are TRBV5-4 and TRBJ2-4; 12 bases are a match to TRBD2. The junction had 6 bases not matched to a gene; V was cut back by 1 base and J by 4 bases. The CDR3 is 17 amino acids. The V gene's germline CDR1 is SGHNT and CDR2 YYREEE (reference sequence). CDR3: CASSLSSGRGGKNIQYF. In DNA, the CDR3 is TGTGCCAGCAGCTTGTCTAGCGGGAGGGGTGGGAAAAACATTCAGTACTTC.

This clone turned up a few times. The rearrangement joins TRBV7-9 to TRBJ2-7; 7 nucleotides agree with TRBD1. This CDR3 is built from 14 residues. The V gene end was trimmed by 4 bases and the J gene end by 2 bases; junction bases not matched to a gene: 5. Germline values: CDR1 SEHNR, CDR2 FQNEAQ (reference sequence). The CDR3 DNA is TGTGCCAGCAGCTCAACGGGACAGACCTACGAGCAGTACTTC. It codes for CASSSTGQTYEQYF.

The rearrangement links TRBV21-1 to TRBJ2-5. The DNA end is more similar to TRBJ2-7, so the J call may be wrong. TRBV21-1 is assigned pseudogene status. This CDR3 comprises 12 residues. The DNA for the CDR3 is TGTGCCAGCAGCAAAGACACCTACGAGCAGTACTTC. The encoded protein is CASSKDTYEQYF.

This clone has more than one count but fewer than ten. This sequence joins TRBV5-1 and TRBJ2-3; 8 nucleotides agree with TRBD2. This CDR3 contains 17 residues. J was trimmed by 5 bases and V by 2 bases; bases with no gene match: 13. CDR1 is SGHRS, CDR2 YFSETQ, per germline. The CDR3 spells CASSFPFGREVGDTQYF. DNA of the CDR3: TGCGCCAGCAGCTTCCCCTTCGGGCGGGAGGTCGGAGATACGCAGTATTTT.

CDR3 amino acids: CSARDLPGYTF. CDR3 nucleotides: TGCAGTGCTAGAGATCTTCCGGGCTACACCTTC. The chain has TRBV20-1 and TRBJ1-2; no clear D. The ends were cut back, 0 bases at V and 8 bases at J, with 7 bases in the middle. The CDR3 consists of 11 residues. Germline CDR1 reads DFQATT; CDR2 reads SNEGSKA (reference sequence).

This chain uses TRBV6-5 with TRBJ1-3; D is possibly TRBD1 (6 bases). This CDR3 spans 15 amino acids. V lost 2 bases, J lost 5 bases, and 13 bases lay in between. Germline V gene sequence: CDR1 MNHEY, CDR2 SVGAGI. DNA for the CDR3: TGTGCCAGCAGTTACATCGGGACACCCCGAAACACCATATATTTT. Translated: CASSYIGTPRNTIYF.

The rearrangement links TRBV30 to TRBJ2-7; the D is unclear. V lost 0 bases and J lost 5, with 5 bases in between. This CDR3 comprises 11 residues. Germline V gene lookup returns CDR1 GTSNPN and CDR2 SVGIG (reference sequence). CDR3 region: CAWSVFDEQYF. The CDR3 coding sequence is TGTGCCTGGAGTGTATTCGACGAGCAGTACTTC.

The rearrangement joins TRBV6-4 to TRBJ2-2; 10 bases are shared with TRBD1. Looked up from germline, CDR1 is MRHNA and CDR2 is SNTAGT. The junction had 3 bases not matched to a gene; V was cut back by 5 bases and J by 3 bases. The CDR3 has 15 amino acids. The CDR3 region is CASSTGTGDTGELFF. CDR3 sequence (DNA): TGTGCCAGCAGTACCGGGACAGGGGACACCGGGGAGCTGTTTTTT.

J is TRBJ2-7 and V is TRBV30, with 10 bases fitting TRBD2. V lost 3 bases to trimming and J lost 5 bases; unmatched junction nucleotides: 7. Germline V lookup: CDR1 GTSNPN, CDR2 SVGIG (reference sequence). This CDR3 region has 14 residues. This chain's CDR3 is CAWSRLAGVHEQYF. DNA for the CDR3: TGTGCCTGGAGCCGTCTAGCGGGAGTGCACGAGCAGTACTTC.

This clone was picked up one time. The rearrangement joins TRBV25-1 to TRBJ2-5, with unresolved D. Matching the DNA end better, TRBJ2-7 makes the J call doubtful. This CDR3 is 11 amino acids long. The germline V gene has CDR1 MGHDK and CDR2 SYGVNS. The CDR3 loop reads CASSGSYEQYF. In nucleotides, the CDR3 is TGTGCCAGCAGTGGGTCCTACGAGCAGTACTTC.

V is TRBV19 and J is TRBJ2-3, with no clear D. From germline, CDR1 is LNHDA and CDR2 SQIVND (reference sequence). The CDR3 has 11 residues. Trimming shortened V by 3 bases and J by 2 bases, and 0 bases separated the two germline ends. The CDR3 DNA reads TGTGCCAGTAGTATCACAGATACGCAGTATTTT. Its translation is CASSITDTQYF. Full variable domain (missing parts from reference TRBV19 and TRBJ2-3): DGGITQSPKYLFRKEGQNVTLSCEQNLNHDAMYWYRQDPGQGLRLIYYSQIVNDFQKGDIAEGYSVSREKKESFPLTVTSAQKNPTAFYLCASSITDTQYFGPGTRLTVL.

CDR3 loop: CASSFSGSYNEQFF. The CDR3 DNA sequence: TGCGCCAGCAGCTTTAGCGGGAGCTACAATGAGCAGTTCTTC. V usage is TRBV5-1 and J usage is TRBJ2-1; TRBD2 matches at 9 bases. The V gene's germline CDR1 is SGHRS and CDR2 YFSETQ. After removal of 2 bases from V and 3 bases from J, the junction contained 0 bases not matched to a gene. This CDR3 region has 14 residues.

CDR3 amino acids: CASSRAGNHEQYF. The CDR3 nucleotides read TGTGCCAGCAGCCGGGCAGGGAACCACGAGCAGTACTTC. This chain joins TRBV5-4 and TRBJ2-5, with a possible D match to TRBD1 (5 bases). The J call may be mistaken, given a closer DNA end match to TRBJ2-7. The CDR3 runs to 13 residues. Germline-derived CDR1 and CDR2 are SGHNT and YYREEE (reference sequence).